This section outlines one TCR beta chain sequence together with its context. Per the germline V gene, CDR1 is SGDLS and CDR2 is YYNGEE. The CDR3 extends over 13 amino acids. The sample comes from a study of T cell changes during pregnancy in multiple sclerosis. Libraries were prepared by immunoSEQ multiplex PCR; TCRdb keeps only in-frame clonotypes and omits some of them. The table includes about 47,000 clones, around 90% detected once. The V and J genes are TRBV9 and TRBJ2-1; 10 nucleotides agree with TRBD2. The TCR was taken from a female donor with multiple sclerosis, enrolled in a pregnancy study. The source was peripheral blood, collected in the first trimester of pregnancy. The CDR3 is CSSGGAVRNEQFF. The CDR3 nucleotides read TGTTCGAGCGGGGGGGCCGTAAGGAATGAGCAGTTCTTC. The full variable domain, completed using reference TRBV9 and TRBJ2-1, is DSGVTQTPKHLITATGQRVTLRCSPRSGDLSVYWYQQSLDQGLQFLIQYYNGEERAKGNILERFSAQQFPDLHSELNLSSLELGDSALYFCSSGGAVRNEQFFGPGTRLTVL.